The source of this T cell receptor (beta chain) is a study of T cells in Graves' hyperthyroidism and ophthalmopathy. This CDR3 comprises 12 residues. V lost 3 bases and J lost 7, with 9 bases in between. Amplified TCR beta CDR3 regions derived from RNA transcripts. Researchers ran a first-round RT-PCR on the TCR CDR3 using the HTBI primer set. TCRdb fed the multiplex PCR reads into MiXCR, producing one record per CDR3 protein. The top ten clones hold less than 55% of a sample with approximately 530,000 distinct CDR3 sequences, just under 20% of them seen once. The sequencing sample was made of blood. The gene calls are TRBV12-3 or TRBV12-4 and TRBJ1-2, with unresolved D. The receptor was isolated from a man aged 40-50 years with Graves' ophthalmopathy. CDR3 amino acids: CASSFWSGGYTF. DNA for the CDR3: TGTGCCAGCAGTTTTTGGTCGGGTGGCTACACCTTC.